The clone carrying this TCR beta chain has more than one count but fewer than ten. Antigen specificity is unknown. The data stem from a study of T cells in Graves' hyperthyroidism and ophthalmopathy. Study summary: It was at initial diagnosis, before any treatment, that peripheral blood was collected. Regarding the study as a whole: Model predictions of ophthalmopathy came a median approximately 6.5 months before onset. Most thyroid-expanded clonotypes above 0.001 were also found in blood.

Regions amplified from RNA transcripts were the TCR beta CDR3 regions. First-round RT-PCR targeting the TCR CDR3 was performed with the HTBI primer set. TCRdb re-analysed the multiplex PCR reads in MiXCR, keeping a single row per CDR3 protein. The sample shows 500,000 to 750,000 distinct CDR3 sequences, approximately 14% of them seen only once. The CDR3 length is 14 residues. V shed 2 bases and J 6 bases; nucleotides not matched to a gene: 4. Germline CDR1 reads MNHNY; CDR2 reads SVGAGI (reference sequence). The authors took PBMCs from roughly 9.7 ml fresh peripheral blood. The receptor comes from a young woman with Graves' ophthalmopathy. The sequencing sample was made of blood. The rearrangement links TRBV6-6 to TRBJ2-7, with TRBD2 identical over 10 bases. The CDR3 nucleotides are TGTGCCAGCAGTTACCCTAGCGGGAGTGGCGAGCAGTACTTC. This translates into CASSYPSGSGEQYF.